The present T cell receptor beta chain was sequenced within a study of human CD8 memory T cell subsets. The study's findings and limits: Stem-like memory T cells and precursor exhausted T cells both came out with similarly high diversity, but effector memory cells did not.

The TSTEM subset meant CD8+ memory cells that were CCR7+, PD-1- and TIGIT-. The authors enriched total CD8+ T cells by negative magnetic separation. UMI-labeled 5' RACE generated the TCR beta libraries. In the source study's methods: There were between roughly 2,700 and 20,000 functional CDR3 beta clonotypes held in each TCR beta library. TCRdb re-called the 5' RACE reads; one entry per CDR3 protein, DNA not given. The V and J calls reflect TCRdb's pipeline rather than the authors' work. The specimen's table records about 17,000 distinct CDR3 sequences. A note on this clonotype: Its antigen is still unknown.

CDR1 and CDR2 from the germline V gene are LGHDT and YNNKEL (reference sequence). The CDR3 is 15 residues long. The sample comprised CD8+ stem-like memory T cells (TSCM and TCM) sorted from PBMCs. Specified subset: stem-like memory CD8 T cells (TSTEM), CCR7+ PD-1- TIGIT-. The TCR comes from a human donor in good health. The chain links TRBV3-1 to TRBJ1-1; the D gene TCRdb calls, TRBD1, cannot be checked with no DNA. The CDR3 is CASSQDLTWTGEAFF. The whole variable domain, filled in from reference TRBV3-1 and TRBJ1-1, reads DTAVSQTPKYLVTQMGNDKSIKCEQNLGHDTMYWYKQDSKKFLKIMFSYNNKELIINETVPNRFSPKSPDKAHLNLHINSLELGDSAVYFCASSQDLTWTGEAFFGQGTRLTVV.